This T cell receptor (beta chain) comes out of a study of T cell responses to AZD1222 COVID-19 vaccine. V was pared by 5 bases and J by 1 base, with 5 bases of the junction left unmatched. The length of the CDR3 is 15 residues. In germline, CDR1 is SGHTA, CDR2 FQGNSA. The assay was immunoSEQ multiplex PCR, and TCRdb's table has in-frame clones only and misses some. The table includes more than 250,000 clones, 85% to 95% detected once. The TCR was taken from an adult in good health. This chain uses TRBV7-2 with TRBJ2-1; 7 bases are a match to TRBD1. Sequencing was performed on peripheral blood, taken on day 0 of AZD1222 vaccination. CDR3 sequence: CASSTSGQSYNEQFF. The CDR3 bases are TGTGCCAGCAGCACTTCGGGACAGTCCTACAATGAGCAGTTCTTC.